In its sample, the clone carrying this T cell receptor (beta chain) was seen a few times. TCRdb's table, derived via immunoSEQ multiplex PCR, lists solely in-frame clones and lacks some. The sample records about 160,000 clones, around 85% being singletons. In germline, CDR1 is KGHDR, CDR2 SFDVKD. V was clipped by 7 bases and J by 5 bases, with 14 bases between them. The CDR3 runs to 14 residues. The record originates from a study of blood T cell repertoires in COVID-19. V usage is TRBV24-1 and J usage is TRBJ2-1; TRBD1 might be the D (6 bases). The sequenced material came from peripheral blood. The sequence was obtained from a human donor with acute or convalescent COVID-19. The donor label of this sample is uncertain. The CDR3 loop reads CATRSDRFHNEQFF. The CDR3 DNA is TGTGCCACCAGATCGGACAGATTCCACAATGAGCAGTTCTTC.